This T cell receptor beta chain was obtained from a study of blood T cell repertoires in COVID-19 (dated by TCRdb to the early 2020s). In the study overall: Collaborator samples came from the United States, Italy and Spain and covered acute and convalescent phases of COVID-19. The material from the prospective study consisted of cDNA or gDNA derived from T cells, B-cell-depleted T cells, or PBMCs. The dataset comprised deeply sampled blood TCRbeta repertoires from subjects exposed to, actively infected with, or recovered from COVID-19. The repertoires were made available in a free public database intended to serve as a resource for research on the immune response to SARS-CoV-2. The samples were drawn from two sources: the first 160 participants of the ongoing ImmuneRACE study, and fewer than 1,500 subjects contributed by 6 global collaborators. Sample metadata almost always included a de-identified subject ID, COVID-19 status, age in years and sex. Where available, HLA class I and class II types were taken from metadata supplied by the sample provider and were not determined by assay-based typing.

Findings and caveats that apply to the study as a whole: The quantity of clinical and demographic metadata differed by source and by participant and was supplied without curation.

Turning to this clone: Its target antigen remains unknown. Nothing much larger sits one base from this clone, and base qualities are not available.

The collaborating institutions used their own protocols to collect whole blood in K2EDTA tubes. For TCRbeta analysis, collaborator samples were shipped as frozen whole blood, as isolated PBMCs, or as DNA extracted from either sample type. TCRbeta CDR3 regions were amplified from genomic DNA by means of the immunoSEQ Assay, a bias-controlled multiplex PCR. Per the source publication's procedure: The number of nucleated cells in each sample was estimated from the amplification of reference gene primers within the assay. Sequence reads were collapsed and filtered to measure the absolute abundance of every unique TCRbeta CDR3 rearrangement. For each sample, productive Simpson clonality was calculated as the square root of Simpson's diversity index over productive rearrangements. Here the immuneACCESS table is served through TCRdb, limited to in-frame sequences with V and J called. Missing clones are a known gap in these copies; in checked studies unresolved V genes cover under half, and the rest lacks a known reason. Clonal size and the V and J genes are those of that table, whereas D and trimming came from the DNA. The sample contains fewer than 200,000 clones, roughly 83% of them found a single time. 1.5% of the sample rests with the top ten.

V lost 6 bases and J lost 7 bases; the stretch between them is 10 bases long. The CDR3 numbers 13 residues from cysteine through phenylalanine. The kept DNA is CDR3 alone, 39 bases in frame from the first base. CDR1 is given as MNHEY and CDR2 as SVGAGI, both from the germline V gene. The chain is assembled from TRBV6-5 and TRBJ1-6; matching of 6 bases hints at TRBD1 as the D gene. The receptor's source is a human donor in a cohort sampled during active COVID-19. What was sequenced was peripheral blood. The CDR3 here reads CASRAGENSPLHF. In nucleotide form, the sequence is TGTGCCAGCAGGGCAGGGGAGAATTCACCCCTCCACTTT.